This T cell receptor beta chain is from a study of cytomegalovirus exposure and HLA in healthy donors. The wider study: A preliminary data release comprised roughly 80 million unique TCRs obtained from HLA-typed donors. Study observations and caveats: Roughly uniform depth of sequencing across donors was assumed in presence/absence analyses. CMV serostatus was the sole immune exposure data available. The majority of TCR sequences were rare, yet some public TCRs appeared in many donors.

A multiplex PCR was run with 60 Vbeta primers and 13 Jbeta primers. The repertoire was sequenced with immunoSEQ multiplex PCR; TCRdb's copy has only in-frame clones and lacks some. The data show about 150,000 clones, over 70% seen once. V gave up 2 bases and J gave up 6 bases, with 7 bases separating them. In germline, CDR1 is SGHRS, CDR2 YFSETQ. The CDR3 runs 12 residues. This clone occurred once. The antigen remains unidentified. The same CDR3 can be traced to other DNA sequences in this sample. Material: PBMCs. The chain recombines TRBV5-1 with TRBJ2-3; possibly TRBD2 for D (5 bases). The TCR sequence derives from a woman in her twenties or thirties in good health and CMV-seronegative. DNA for the CDR3: TGCGCCAGCAGCTTCGGAGGTGATACGCAGTATTTT. This codes for CASSFGGDTQYF.